Each of the 22 T cell receptor beta chains below was sequenced from the same sample in a study of T cell responses to AZD1222 COVID-19 vaccine. TCRdb's copy holds only in-frame clones and misses some; the assay was immunoSEQ multiplex PCR. This sample has some 67,000 clones, with 83% found just once. The sequencing here drew on peripheral blood, taken 28 days after the second AZD1222 dose. These receptors were collected from an adult who received the AZD1222 COVID-19 vaccine.

The gene calls are TRBV2 and TRBJ1-4, with D tentatively TRBD1 (5 bases). In germline, CDR1 is SNHLY, CDR2 FYNNEI. The germline V and J ends were trimmed by 6 bases and 4 bases, with 12 bases remaining between them. This CDR3 comprises 14 residues. CDR3 sequence: CASSPGTLNEKLFF. In nucleotides, the CDR3 is TGTGCCAGCAGCCCCGGGACGCTTAATGAAAAACTGTTTTTT.

The genes are TRBV19 and TRBJ2-7; 8 bases map to TRBD1. The germline gives CDR1 LNHDA, CDR2 SQIVND (reference sequence). The CDR3 totals 14 residues. The V and J ends lost 3 bases and 4 bases, in that order; junction bases with no gene match: 5. CDR3 protein: CASSIGTGGYEQYF. The CDR3 DNA follows: TGTGCCAGTAGTATTGGTACAGGGGGGTACGAGCAGTACTTC.

The J gene is TRBJ2-7, the V gene TRBV19; weak D call: TRBD1 (6 bases). Germline CDR1 LNHDA, CDR2 SQIVND (reference sequence). Trimming pared 5 bases from V and 6 bases from J, leaving 17 bases between. There are 14 residues in the CDR3. CDR3 in amino acids: CASSDRKQLSEQYF. DNA for the CDR3: TGTGCCAGTAGTGACAGGAAACAGCTCTCCGAGCAGTACTTC.

The rearrangement links TRBV4-3 to TRBJ2-2; 7 nucleotides line up with TRBD1. J was trimmed by 2 bases and V by 0 bases; bases with no gene match: 3. Germline CDR1 LGHNA, CDR2 YSLEER. The CDR3 contains 16 residues. CDR3: CASSQETGRNTGELFF. The CDR3 nucleotides are TGCGCCAGCAGCCAAGAGACAGGGAGAAACACCGGGGAGCTGTTTTTT.

J is TRBJ2-7 and V is TRBV5-6, with D maybe TRBD1 (6 bases). The ends were cut back, 1 base at V and 0 bases at J, with 11 bases in the middle. The V gene's germline CDR1 is SGHDT and CDR2 YYEEEE. CDR3 size: 15 residues. The CDR3: CASSLMGADSYEQYF. DNA for the CDR3: TGTGCCAGCAGCTTGATGGGGGCCGACTCCTACGAGCAGTACTTC.

The chain couples TRBV10-3 to TRBJ2-1, with 12 bases that match TRBD2. Germline V gives CDR1 ENHRY, CDR2 SYGVKD. This CDR3 contains 17 residues. The J segment lost 4 bases and the V segment lost 5 bases, leaving 9 bases of the junction unmatched. CDR3 sequence: CAISQRLAGVSYNEQFF. The CDR3 DNA is TGTGCCATCAGTCAACGACTAGCGGGGGTTTCTTACAATGAGCAGTTCTTC.

J is TRBJ1-4 and V is TRBV4-1; D unclear. The CDR3 extends over 17 amino acids. The germline V gene has CDR1 MGHRA and CDR2 YSYEKL. The ends were cut back, 4 bases at V and 0 bases at J, with 15 bases in the middle. The CDR3 coding sequence is TGCGCCAGCAGCCTCCCTCGACGGTCGTCAACTAATGAAAAACTGTTTTTT. Its protein product is CASSLPRRSSTNEKLFF.

J is TRBJ1-3 and V is TRBV10-3, with D unclear. Germline V gene data show CDR1 as ENHRY and CDR2 as SYGVKD. This CDR3 comprises 15 residues. Trimming took off 0 bases at V and 4 bases at J, with 10 bases between the two ends. DNA for the CDR3: TGTGCCATCAGTGAGTCCGGTCCCGGGGGAAACACCATATATTTT. Its protein product is CAISESGPGGNTIYF.

This clone occurred a few times. The gene calls are TRBV3-1 (or the pseudogene TRBV3-2) and TRBJ1-2, with 10 bases matching TRBD1. The CDR3 runs 15 residues. V trimming: 5 bases; J trimming: 4 bases; junction bases outside the gene matches: 7. Per germline, CDR1 LGHDT and CDR2 YNNKEL (reference sequence). The CDR3, as DNA: TGTGCCAGCAGCTCCCGGGACAGGGGCATCTATGGCTACACCTTC. Translated: CASSSRDRGIYGYTF.

CDR3: CASSWDPKTYNSPLHF. The CDR3 DNA sequence: TGTGCCAGCAGCTGGGACCCAAAAACCTATAATTCACCCCTCCACTTT. V gene TRBV28 combines with J gene TRBJ1-6; tentative D call: TRBD1 (5 bases). V was shortened by 6 bases and J by 2 bases, with 14 bases between the two germline ends. Germline lookup yields CDR1 MDHEN and CDR2 SYDVKM. There are 16 residues in the CDR3.

V usage is TRBV9 and J usage is TRBJ2-1; D is perhaps TRBD1 (5 bases). Germline V gene data show CDR1 as SGDLS and CDR2 as YYNGEE. V lost 3 bases and J 0 bases, leaving 16 bases between the germline ends. This CDR3 contains 17 residues. Written as DNA, the CDR3 is TGTGCCAGCAGCGCTCGACAGTTATTCAGCTCCTACAATGAGCAGTTCTTC. Protein: CASSARQLFSSYNEQFF.

J is TRBJ2-3 and V is TRBV6-5; D is possibly TRBD2 (6 bases). The CDR3 contains 14 residues. Per germline, CDR1 MNHEY and CDR2 SVGAGI. The V and J ends lost 6 bases and 1 base respectively, with 11 bases between them. The CDR3 DNA is TGTGCCAGCAGGAATACGGGGGGCACAGATACGCAGTATTTT. This translates into CASRNTGGTDTQYF.

The J gene is TRBJ1-2, the V gene TRBV2, with a tentative D call TRBD1 (6 bases). Trimming removed 8 bases at V and 4 bases at J, with 20 bases between. This CDR3 has 15 amino acids. Germline assignment: CDR1 SNHLY and CDR2 FYNNEI. The CDR3 reads CASRRETGPLYGYTF. CDR3 in DNA: TGTGCCAGCCGAAGAGAGACAGGTCCGCTCTATGGCTACACCTTC.

The chain uses TRBV3-1 (or the pseudogene TRBV3-2) and TRBJ2-7; 7 nucleotides align to TRBD2. The V and J ends lost 3 bases and 2 bases, in that order; junction bases with no gene match: 7. The CDR3 runs to 15 residues. Germline CDR1 is LGHDT and CDR2 is YNNKEL (reference sequence). The CDR3 sequence: CASSQTGGSAYEQYF. As DNA, the CDR3 is TGTGCCAGCAGCCAGACGGGGGGATCGGCCTACGAGCAGTACTTC.

V is TRBV19 and J is TRBJ1-4; D not certain. Between the trimmed V and J ends, which lost 6 bases and 5 bases, there was a span of 7 bases. In germline, CDR1 is LNHDA, CDR2 SQIVND (reference sequence). This CDR3 spans 12 amino acids. CDR3 region: CASRAENEKLFF. The CDR3 DNA reads TGTGCCAGTAGGGCGGAGAATGAAAAACTGTTTTTT.

V gene TRBV19 combines with J gene TRBJ2-5, with D possibly matching TRBD2 (5 bases). The CDR3 has 14 amino acids. V was shortened by 3 bases and J by 5 bases, with 13 bases between the two germline ends. Germline CDR1 LNHDA, CDR2 SQIVND (reference sequence). The CDR3 coding sequence is TGTGCCAGTAGTATGGTTGGAGGTTGGGAGACCCAGTACTTC. Residues: CASSMVGGWETQYF.

The chain is built from TRBV19 and TRBJ1-1; D gene uncertain. Germline-derived CDR1 and CDR2 are LNHDA and SQIVND (reference sequence). V was shortened by 4 bases and J by 4 bases, with 7 bases between the two germline ends. The CDR3 extends over 12 amino acids. CDR3 sequence reads: CASSTSVTEAFF. CDR3 DNA: TGTGCCAGTAGTACCAGTGTCACTGAAGCTTTCTTT.

V is TRBV5-8 and J is TRBJ2-2; 8 nucleotides agree with TRBD2. CDR1 and CDR2 from the germline V gene are SGHTS and YDEGEE. The CDR3 contains 15 residues. The V segment lost 0 bases and the J segment 6 bases; nucleotides outside the gene matches: 4. This CDR3 is CASSLEPAGAGELFF. The CDR3 DNA sequence: TGTGCCAGCAGCTTGGAGCCAGCGGGGGCCGGGGAGCTGTTTTTT.

This rearrangement joins TRBV6-1 to TRBJ2-3; D ambiguous. Germline assignment: CDR1 MNHNS and CDR2 SASEGT. The CDR3 sequence is 13 residues long. The germline V and J ends were trimmed by 4 bases and 4 bases, with 9 bases remaining between them. CDR3 nucleotides: TGTGCCAGCAGTGTAAACTTGGCAGATACGCAGTATTTT. Translating it yields CASSVNLADTQYF.

The CDR3: CASSPGSNQPQHF. The CDR3 DNA follows: TGCGCCAGCAGCCCTGGGTCGAATCAGCCCCAGCATTTT. The V call is TRBV5-1, the J call TRBJ1-5; D remains ambiguous. With 4 bases removed from V and 4 bases from J, the gap between germline ends came to 9 bases. This CDR3 comprises 13 residues. Germline values: CDR1 SGHRS, CDR2 YFSETQ.

The J gene is TRBJ2-1, the V gene TRBV6-5; no clear D gene. V was trimmed by 4 bases and J by 5 bases, leaving 3 bases between them. The length of the CDR3 is 11 residues. Germline V lookup: CDR1 MNHEY, CDR2 SVGAGI. CDR3 loop: CASSSHNEQFF. CDR3 coding DNA: TGTGCCAGCAGTTCACACAATGAGCAGTTCTTC.

The chain combines TRBV19 with TRBJ1-5, with 8 bases that match TRBD1. Germline trimming cut 8 bases from V and 8 bases from J; bases unmatched to any gene: 11. The CDR3 has 14 amino acids. The germline V gene has CDR1 LNHDA and CDR2 SQIVND (reference sequence). The CDR3 nucleotides read TGTGCCAGTCGGTTCAGGGGGCTGGGAGAGCCCCAGCATTTT. Translation gives CASRFRGLGEPQHF.